The 17 T cell receptor beta chains reported below all come from one sample, sequenced in a study of shared clonotypes between healthy human individuals. The naive CD8 fraction comprised CD45RO-negative cells positively selected for CCR7 and excluded terminally differentiated effector memory CD45RA+ cells. TCRdb keeps only in-frame clones here, not all; method: immunoSEQ multiplex PCR. The sample has 1.5 million to 2.5 million clones, around 96% seen once. Sequenced: naive CD8+ T cells sorted from blood. The receptors originated from a man in his late teens or twenties in good health.

The V gene is TRBV29-1, the J gene TRBJ2-7; D unclear. The V and J ends lost 4 bases and 3 bases respectively, with 7 bases between them. Germline assignment: CDR1 SQVTM and CDR2 ANQGSEA. The CDR3 has 11 residues. The CDR3 loop reads CSVADGYEQYF. The CDR3 DNA is TGCAGCGTTGCGGACGGCTACGAGCAGTACTTC.

In regard to this clone: At the DNA level, this CDR3 is encoded by other sequences in the same sample as well. This sequence joins TRBV4-1 and TRBJ2-7, with D unclear. The V and J ends lost 0 bases and 1 base respectively, with 7 bases between them. This CDR3 spans 14 amino acids. Germline V gene data show CDR1 as MGHRA and CDR2 as YSYEKL. CDR3 in DNA: TGCGCCAGCAGCCAAGACCAGATATCCTACGAGCAGTACTTC. Translating gives CASSQDQISYEQYF.

The chain employs TRBV11-2 and TRBJ2-1; 11 nucleotides agree with TRBD2. Germline loops: CDR1 SGHAT, CDR2 FQNNGV. V lost 5 bases and J lost 7; bases outside the gene matches: 10. This CDR3 is built from 16 residues. The CDR3 spells CASSHYSGGASNEQFF. As DNA, the CDR3 is TGTGCCAGCAGCCATTATAGCGGGGGGGCCAGTAATGAGCAGTTCTTC.

This clone was seen only once. The chain joins TRBV5-1 to TRBJ1-2; D remains unclear. Germline CDR1 is SGHRS and CDR2 is YFSETQ. The CDR3 has 15 amino acids. The V gene lost 6 bases and the J gene lost 7 bases, with 22 bases spanning the gap. CDR3 in amino acids: CASMPSLELISGYTF. In DNA, the CDR3 is TGCGCCAGCATGCCATCGTTAGAACTGATCTCTGGCTACACCTTC.

V is TRBV9 and J is TRBJ2-5; TRBD1 matches 8 bases. The CDR3 loop spans 14 amino acids. Per the germline V gene, CDR1 is SGDLS and CDR2 is YYNGEE. CDR3 coding DNA: TGTGCAAGGACCAGGGGGCTCTGCCAAGAGACCCAGTACTTC. Translated: CARTRGLCQETQYF.

This clone was seen more than once but under ten times. The CDR3, as DNA: TGCAGTGCTAGTGTCGGGGGGGACCAGTACTTC. This translates into CSASVGGDQYF. This chain joins TRBV20-1 and TRBJ2-5, with 8 nucleotides matching TRBD2. CDR1 is DFQATT and CDR2 is SNEGSKA in the germline V gene (reference sequence). CDR3 length: 11 amino acids. The trim removed 3 bases at V and 10 bases at J, leaving 4 bases unmatched.

The rearrangement uses TRBV30 and TRBJ1-5, with D tentatively TRBD1 (6 bases). Per germline, CDR1 GTSNPN and CDR2 SVGIG (reference sequence). The CDR3 sequence is 15 residues long. V was cut by 2 bases and J by 0 bases, with 11 bases left in between. This CDR3 is CAWSYQQGSNQPQHF. CDR3 coding DNA: TGTGCCTGGAGTTATCAACAGGGTAGCAATCAGCCCCAGCATTTT.

This sequence joins TRBV4-3 and TRBJ2-2; D unresolved. The length of the CDR3 is 13 residues. The V end lost 2 bases, the J end lost 6 bases, and 7 bases lay between the germline ends. Per the germline V gene, CDR1 is LGHNA and CDR2 is YSLEER. CDR3 protein: CASSQTNAGELFF. CDR3 nucleotide sequence: TGCGCCAGCAGCCAAACAAACGCCGGGGAGCTGTTTTTT.

The V gene is TRBV12-2, the J gene TRBJ1-4. TRBV12-2 is classified as a pseudogene. This CDR3 contains 14 residues. CDR3 region: CASRYRRSNEKLFF. In nucleotides, the CDR3 is TGTGCAAGTCGCTACAGAAGGAGTAATGAAAAACTGTTTTTT.

V usage is TRBV27 and J usage is TRBJ2-5; D possibly corresponds to TRBD1 (6 bases). The CDR3 sequence is 15 residues long. The germline V gene has CDR1 MNHEY and CDR2 SMNVEV (reference sequence). V was cut by 6 bases and J by 5 bases, with 19 bases left in between. The CDR3 DNA follows: TGTGCCAGCAGCCGTGAGGGTGGGGGCGGGGAGACCCAGTACTTC. Protein: CASSREGGGGETQYF.

The gene calls are TRBV5-8 and TRBJ2-7, with D perhaps TRBD1 or TRBD2 (5 bases each). CDR1 and CDR2 from the germline V gene are SGHTS and YDEGEE. V gave up 4 bases and J gave up 7 bases, with 12 bases separating them. The CDR3 totals 12 residues. DNA of the CDR3: TGTGCCAGCAGCCCCGGGACGGGGGAGCAGTACTTC. It codes for CASSPGTGEQYF.

The chain couples TRBV15 to TRBJ2-1; perhaps TRBD2 as D (6 bases). Between the trimmed V and J ends, which lost 3 bases and 8 bases, there was a span of 20 bases. Germline loops: CDR1 LNHNV, CDR2 YYDKDF (reference sequence). This CDR3 region has 16 residues. The CDR3 DNA is TGTGCCACCAGCAGTTCTAGCGCGCTTCAAAGGGATGAGCAGTTCTTC. This sequence encodes CATSSSSALQRDEQFF.

V gene TRBV14 combines with J gene TRBJ1-1, with unresolved D. Germline-derived CDR1 and CDR2 are SGHDN and FVKESK. V was trimmed by 0 bases and J by 1 base, leaving 15 bases between them. The CDR3 extends over 17 amino acids. CDR3 sequence (DNA): TGTGCCAGCAGCCAAGATGCGGGGTATTTAACGAACACTGAAGCTTTCTTT. It yields the protein CASSQDAGYLTNTEAFF.

The rearrangement links TRBV9 to TRBJ2-6, with D tentatively TRBD2 (5 bases). This CDR3 has 17 amino acids. Germline loops: CDR1 SGDLS, CDR2 YYNGEE. Trimming removed 2 bases from V and 2 bases from J, with 14 bases in between. In nucleotides, the CDR3 is TGTGCCAGCAGCGTTATGGGAGTCAGCACTGGGGCCAACGTCCTGACTTTC. Translation: CASSVMGVSTGANVLTF.

The chain has TRBV6-1 and TRBJ2-7; D not certain. Trimming shortened V by 2 bases and J by 11 bases, and 16 bases separated the two germline ends. Germline CDR1 reads MNHNS; CDR2 reads SASEGT. The CDR3 is 13 residues long. CDR3 DNA sequence: TGTGCCAGCAGTGAAAGGCGACGTGTTTACGAGTACTTC. This gives the protein CASSERRRVYEYF.

The chain has TRBV7-9 and TRBJ1-4; D perhaps matches TRBD1 (5 bases). With 8 bases removed from V and 5 bases from J, the gap between germline ends came to 15 bases. The CDR3 runs to 14 residues. Germline CDR1 is SEHNR and CDR2 is FQNEAQ (reference sequence). In DNA form, the CDR3 reads TGTGCCAGCTCCCTACAGGCCTCCAATGAAAAACTGTTTTTT. Its protein is CASSLQASNEKLFF.

V gene TRBV27 combines with J gene TRBJ1-1; D is unclear. Germline lookup yields CDR1 MNHEY and CDR2 SMNVEV (reference sequence). Trimming stripped 2 bases from V and 4 bases from J, with 20 bases between. This CDR3 contains 17 residues. The CDR3 DNA follows: TGTGCCAGCAGTTTAAATATGAGGGTCGGGGAGGCCACTGAAGCTTTCTTT. Its protein product is CASSLNMRVGEATEAFF.